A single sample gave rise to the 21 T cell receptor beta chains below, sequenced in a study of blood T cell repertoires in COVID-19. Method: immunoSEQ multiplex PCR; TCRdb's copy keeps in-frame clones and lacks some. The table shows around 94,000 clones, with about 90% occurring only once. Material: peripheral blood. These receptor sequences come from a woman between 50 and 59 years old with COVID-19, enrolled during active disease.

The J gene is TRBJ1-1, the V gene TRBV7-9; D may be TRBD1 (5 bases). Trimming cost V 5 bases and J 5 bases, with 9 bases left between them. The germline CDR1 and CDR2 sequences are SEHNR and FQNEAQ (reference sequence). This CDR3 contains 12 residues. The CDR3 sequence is CASSQTVTEAFF. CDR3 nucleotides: TGTGCCAGCAGCCAGACAGTGACTGAAGCTTTCTTT. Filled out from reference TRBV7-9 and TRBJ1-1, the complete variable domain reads DTGVSQNPRHKITKRGQNVTFRCDPISEHNRLYWYRQTLGQGPEFLTYFQNEAQLEKSRLLSDRFSAERPKGSFSTLEIQRTEQGDSAMYLCASSQTVTEAFFGQGTRLTVV.

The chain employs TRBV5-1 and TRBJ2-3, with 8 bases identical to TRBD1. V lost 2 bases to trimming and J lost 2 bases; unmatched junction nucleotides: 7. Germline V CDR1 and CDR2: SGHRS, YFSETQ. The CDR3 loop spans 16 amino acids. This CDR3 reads CASSFGTGPLTDTQYF. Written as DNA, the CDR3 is TGCGCCAGCAGCTTCGGGACAGGTCCGCTCACAGATACGCAGTATTTT.

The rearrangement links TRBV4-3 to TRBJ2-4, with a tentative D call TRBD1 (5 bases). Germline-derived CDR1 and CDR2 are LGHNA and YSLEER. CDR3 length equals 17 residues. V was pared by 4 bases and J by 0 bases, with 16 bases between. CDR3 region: CASSPDRTPQAKNIQYF. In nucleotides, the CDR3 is TGCGCCAGCAGCCCTGACAGAACCCCCCAAGCCAAAAACATTCAGTACTTC.

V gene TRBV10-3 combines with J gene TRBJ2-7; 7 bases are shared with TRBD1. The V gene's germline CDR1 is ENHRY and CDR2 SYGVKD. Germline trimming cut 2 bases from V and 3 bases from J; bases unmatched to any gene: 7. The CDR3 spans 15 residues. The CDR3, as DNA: TGTGCCATCAGTGAGCAGGGGGTAGGGGTCTACGAGCAGTACTTC. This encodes CAISEQGVGVYEQYF.

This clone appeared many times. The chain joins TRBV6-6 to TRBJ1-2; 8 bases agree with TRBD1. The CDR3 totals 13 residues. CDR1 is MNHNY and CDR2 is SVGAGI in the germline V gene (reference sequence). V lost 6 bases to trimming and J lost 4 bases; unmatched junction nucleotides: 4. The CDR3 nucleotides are TGTGCCAGCAGCTCCGACAGGGGCTATGGCTACACCTTC. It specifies CASSSDRGYGYTF.

The CDR3 loop is CASSDRGSDSPLHF. As DNA, the CDR3 is TGCGCCAGTTCGGACAGGGGGAGTGATTCACCCCTCCACTTT. The chain recombines TRBV10-2 with TRBJ1-6; 10 bases align to TRBD1. This CDR3 is 14 amino acids long. CDR1 WSHSY and CDR2 SAAADI come from the germline V gene. J gave up 8 bases and V 9 bases, and 7 bases lay outside the gene matches.

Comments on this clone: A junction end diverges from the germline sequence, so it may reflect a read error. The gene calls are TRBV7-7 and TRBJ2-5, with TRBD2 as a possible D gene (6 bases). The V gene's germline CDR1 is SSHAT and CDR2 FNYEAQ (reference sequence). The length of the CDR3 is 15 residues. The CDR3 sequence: CASSSDTGLQETQYF. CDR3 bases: TGTGCTAGCAGCTCTGACACGGGACTCCAAGAGACCCAGTACTTC.

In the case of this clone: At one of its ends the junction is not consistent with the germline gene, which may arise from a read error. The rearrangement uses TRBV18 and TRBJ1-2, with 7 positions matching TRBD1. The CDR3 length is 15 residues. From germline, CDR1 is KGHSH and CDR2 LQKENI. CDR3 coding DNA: TGTACCAGCTCACCAGAGGACAGGTCCCTCTATGGCTACACCTTC. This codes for CTSSPEDRSLYGYTF.

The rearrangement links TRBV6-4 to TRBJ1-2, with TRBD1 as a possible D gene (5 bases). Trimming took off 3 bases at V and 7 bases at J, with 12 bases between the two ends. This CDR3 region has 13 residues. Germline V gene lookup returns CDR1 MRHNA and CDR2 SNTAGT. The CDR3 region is CASSDSSGGGYTF. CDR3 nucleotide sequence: TGTGCCAGCAGTGATAGCTCCGGGGGTGGCTACACCTTC.

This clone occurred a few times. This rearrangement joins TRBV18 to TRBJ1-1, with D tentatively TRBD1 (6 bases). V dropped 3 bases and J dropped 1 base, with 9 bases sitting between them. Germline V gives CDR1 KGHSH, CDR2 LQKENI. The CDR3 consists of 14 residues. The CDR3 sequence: CASSPEGGNTEAFF. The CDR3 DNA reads TGTGCCAGCTCACCCGAAGGGGGGAACACTGAAGCTTTCTTT.

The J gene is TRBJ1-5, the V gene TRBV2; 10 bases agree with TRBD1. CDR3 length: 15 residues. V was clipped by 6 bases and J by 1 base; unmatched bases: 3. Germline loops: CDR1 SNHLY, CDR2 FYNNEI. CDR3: CASRGQGTSNQPQHF. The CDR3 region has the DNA TGTGCCAGCAGGGGACAGGGGACGAGCAATCAGCCCCAGCATTTT.

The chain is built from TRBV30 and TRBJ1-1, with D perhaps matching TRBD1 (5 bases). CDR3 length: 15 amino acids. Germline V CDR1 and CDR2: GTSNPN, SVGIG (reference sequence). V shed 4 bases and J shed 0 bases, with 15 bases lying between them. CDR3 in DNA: TGTGCCTGGACCCGGCAGGGCCGCATGAACACTGAAGCTTTCTTT. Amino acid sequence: CAWTRQGRMNTEAFF. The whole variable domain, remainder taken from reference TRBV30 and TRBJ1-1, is SQTIHQWPATLVQPVGSPLSLECTVEGTSNPNLYWYRQAAGRGLQLLFYSVGIGQISSEVPQNLSASRPQDRQFILSSKKLLLSDSGFYLCAWTRQGRMNTEAFFGQGTRLTVV.

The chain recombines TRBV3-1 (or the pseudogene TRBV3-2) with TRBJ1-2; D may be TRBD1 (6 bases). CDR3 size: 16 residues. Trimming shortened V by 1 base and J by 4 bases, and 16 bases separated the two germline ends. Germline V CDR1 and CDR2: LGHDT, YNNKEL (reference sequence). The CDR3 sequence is CASSQGTGTSGYGYTF. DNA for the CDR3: TGTGCCAGCAGCCAAGGTACCGGGACATCTGGCTATGGCTACACCTTC.

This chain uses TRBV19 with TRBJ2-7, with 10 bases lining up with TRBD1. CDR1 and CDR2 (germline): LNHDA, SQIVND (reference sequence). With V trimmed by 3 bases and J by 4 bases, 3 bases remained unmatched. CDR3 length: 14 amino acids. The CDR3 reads CASSMGQGRYEQYF. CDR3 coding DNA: TGTGCCAGTAGTATGGGACAGGGGAGGTACGAGCAGTACTTC.

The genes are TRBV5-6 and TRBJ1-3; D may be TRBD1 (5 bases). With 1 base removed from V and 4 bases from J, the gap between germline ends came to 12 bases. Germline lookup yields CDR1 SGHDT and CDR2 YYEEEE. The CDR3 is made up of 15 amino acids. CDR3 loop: CASSLFRAKGNTIYF. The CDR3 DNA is TGTGCCAGCAGCTTGTTCAGGGCAAAAGGAAACACCATATATTTT.

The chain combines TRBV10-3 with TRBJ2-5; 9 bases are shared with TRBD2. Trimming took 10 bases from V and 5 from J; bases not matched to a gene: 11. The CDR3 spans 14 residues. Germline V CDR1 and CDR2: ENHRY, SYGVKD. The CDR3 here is CATTERGAGETQYF. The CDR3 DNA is TGTGCCACCACAGAGCGGGGGGCCGGGGAGACCCAGTACTTC.

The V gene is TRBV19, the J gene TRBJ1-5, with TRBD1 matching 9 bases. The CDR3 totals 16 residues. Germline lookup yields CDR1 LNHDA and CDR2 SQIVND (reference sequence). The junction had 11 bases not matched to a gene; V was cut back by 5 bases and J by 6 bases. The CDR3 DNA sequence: TGTGCCAGTAGTTCCAGGACAGGGGAGAGGGGTCAGCCCCAGCATTTT. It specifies CASSSRTGERGQPQHF.

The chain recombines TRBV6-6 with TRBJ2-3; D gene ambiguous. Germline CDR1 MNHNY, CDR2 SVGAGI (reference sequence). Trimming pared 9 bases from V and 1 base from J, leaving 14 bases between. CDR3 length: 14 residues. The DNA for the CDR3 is TGTGCCAGTACAGAAGAATTGGGCACAGATACGCAGTATTTT. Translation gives CASTEELGTDTQYF.

The CDR3 sequence is CAWSTGIPDTQYF. DNA for the CDR3: TGTGCCTGGTCAACAGGGATCCCAGATACGCAGTATTTT. The chain uses TRBV30 and TRBJ2-3; a weak D match, TRBD1 (6 bases). CDR3 length: 13 residues. The V end was cut by 5 bases, the J end by 4 bases, with 13 bases between. The V gene's germline CDR1 is GTSNPN and CDR2 SVGIG (reference sequence).

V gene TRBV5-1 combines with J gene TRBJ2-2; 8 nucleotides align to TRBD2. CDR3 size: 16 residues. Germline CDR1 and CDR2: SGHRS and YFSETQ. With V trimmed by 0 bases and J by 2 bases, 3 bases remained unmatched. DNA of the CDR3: TGCGCCAGCAGCTTGGCAGCGGGGGTTAACACCGGGGAGCTGTTTTTT. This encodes CASSLAAGVNTGELFF.

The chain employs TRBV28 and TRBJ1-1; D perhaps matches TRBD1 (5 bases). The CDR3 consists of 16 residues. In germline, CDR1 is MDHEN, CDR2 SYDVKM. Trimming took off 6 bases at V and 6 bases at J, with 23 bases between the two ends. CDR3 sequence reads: CASSSGGVPGSPEAFF. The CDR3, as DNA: TGTGCCAGCAGCTCCGGGGGGGTCCCCGGTTCCCCTGAAGCTTTCTTT. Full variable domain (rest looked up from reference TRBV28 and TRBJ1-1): DVKVTQSSRYLVKRTGEKVFLECVQDMDHENMFWYRQDPGLGLRLIYFSYDVKMKEKGDIPEGYSVSREKKERFSLILESASTNQTSMYLCASSSGGVPGSPEAFFGQGTRLTVV.